This TCR beta chain comes out of a study of T cell changes during pregnancy in multiple sclerosis. V gave up 6 bases and J gave up 6 bases, with 19 bases separating them. CDR3 size: 15 residues. CDR1 is MNHEY, CDR2 SVGAGI, per germline. Assay used: immunoSEQ multiplex PCR; TCRdb lists only in-frame clones, some missing. Of around 77,000 clones in the sample, 91% were seen once. The chain uses TRBV6-5 and TRBJ2-3; D may be TRBD2 (6 bases). The TCR comes from a female donor in good health, enrolled as a control in a pregnancy study. The sequencing used peripheral blood, collected in the third trimester of pregnancy. CDR3 DNA: TGTGCCAGCAGCCTCCTAGCCGGGAGTGGGGATACGCAGTATTTT. Residues: CASSLLAGSGDTQYF.